These 30 T cell receptor beta chains share one sample of origin, sequenced in a study of cytomegalovirus exposure and HLA in healthy donors. The PCR made use of 60 Vbeta and 13 Jbeta primers. The method was immunoSEQ multiplex PCR; TCRdb's version includes in-frame clones alone and lacks a portion of them. This sample's table has 150,000 to 200,000 clones. The sample taken for sequencing was PBMCs. These receptors were taken from a young woman in good health and CMV-seropositive.

V and J are TRBV4-1 and TRBJ2-1, with D possibly TRBD2 on 5 matching bases. V shed 3 bases and J shed 12 bases, with 12 bases lying between them. The CDR3 is 12 residues long. The germline V gene encodes CDR1 MGHRA and CDR2 YSYEKL. CDR3 in amino acids: CASSHPSGRQFF. The CDR3 DNA follows: TGCGCCAGCAGCCACCCATCTGGGAGGCAGTTCTTC.

The V and J genes are TRBV5-4 and TRBJ2-7; 9 bases are shared with TRBD2. The germline gives CDR1 SGHNT, CDR2 YYREEE (reference sequence). The junction had 3 bases not matched to a gene; V was cut back by 3 bases and J by 2 bases. The CDR3 extends over 14 amino acids. The CDR3 DNA sequence: TGTGCCAGCAGCTACGGACTAGCGACCTACGAGCAGTACTTC. This codes for CASSYGLATYEQYF.

This chain connects TRBV5-5 to TRBJ1-5; D is perhaps TRBD1 (6 bases). Trimming took 0 bases from V and 4 from J, leaving 8 bases between them. Germline V lookup: CDR1 SGHKS, CDR2 YYEKEE (reference sequence). The CDR3 runs to 14 residues. The CDR3 sequence: CASSLGRGNQPQHF. CDR3 sequence (DNA): TGTGCCAGCAGCTTGGGCAGGGGAAATCAGCCCCAGCATTTT.

The V and J genes are TRBV11-2 and TRBJ2-1; 8 bases agree with TRBD2. The V gene end was trimmed by 2 bases and the J gene end by 7 bases; junction bases not matched to a gene: 7. Germline V CDR1 and CDR2: SGHAT, FQNNGV. CDR3 length: 15 residues. The CDR3, as DNA: TGTGCCAGCAGCTTACCGGGAGGGCCTGGGAATGAGCAGTTCTTC. It encodes CASSLPGGPGNEQFF.

J is TRBJ1-2 and V is TRBV2, with D possibly being TRBD1 (5 bases). CDR1 is SNHLY and CDR2 is FYNNEI in the germline V gene. The V end lost 4 bases, the J end lost 6 bases, and 12 bases lay between the germline ends. This CDR3 spans 13 amino acids. CDR3 sequence reads: CASSGQRRHGYTF. In DNA form, the CDR3 reads TGTGCCAGCAGTGGACAGAGACGGCATGGCTACACCTTC.

The chain carries TRBV7-3 and TRBJ1-2, with D perhaps matching TRBD1 (5 bases). Germline CDR1 is SGHTA and CDR2 is FQGTGA. The CDR3 is 14 amino acids. V was clipped by 5 bases and J by 2 bases, with 12 bases between them. The CDR3 coding sequence is TGTGCCAGCAGCGCATCGGGGGGGAACTATGGCTACACCTTC. Translating gives CASSASGGNYGYTF.

The chain links TRBV5-4 to TRBJ1-1; TRBD1 matches at 9 bases. The CDR3 is 15 residues long. CDR1 and CDR2 (germline): SGHNT, YYREEE (reference sequence). Losses at the gene ends were 4 bases for V and 1 base for J; bases not matched to a gene: 5. Here the CDR3 reads CASSHRDRENTEAFF. The CDR3 DNA follows: TGTGCCAGCAGCCACAGGGACAGGGAGAACACTGAAGCTTTCTTT.

The genes are TRBV19 and TRBJ1-4, with 7 bases identical to TRBD1. The CDR3 spans 15 residues. V gave up 2 bases and J gave up 2 bases; unmatched junction bases: 2. Germline values: CDR1 LNHDA, CDR2 SQIVND (reference sequence). CDR3 coding DNA: TGTGCCAGTAGTATAAGGGGGCGGACTAATGAAAAACTGTTTTTT. It yields the protein CASSIRGRTNEKLFF.

This chain links TRBV27 with TRBJ2-7; 13 bases align to TRBD2. Unmatched junction bases numbered 1, after V lost 3 bases and J lost 2 bases. Per the germline V gene, CDR1 is MNHEY and CDR2 is SMNVEV (reference sequence). The CDR3 consists of 15 residues. The CDR3 DNA reads as TGTGCCAGCAGTTTCGGGACTAGCGGGGCCTACGAGCAGTACTTC. Translating it yields CASSFGTSGAYEQYF.

This rearrangement joins TRBV7-9 to TRBJ2-3; possibly TRBD1 for D (5 bases). Trimming stripped 8 bases from V and 1 base from J, with 16 bases between. This CDR3 has 15 residues. Per germline, CDR1 SEHNR and CDR2 FQNEAQ (reference sequence). CDR3 amino acids: CASDHRTEGTDTQYF. CDR3 coding DNA: TGTGCCAGCGACCACAGGACGGAAGGCACAGATACGCAGTATTTT.

This chain joins TRBV7-9 and TRBJ2-1; TRBD2 matches 8 bases. The V gene's germline CDR1 is SEHNR and CDR2 FQNEAQ (reference sequence). V dropped 7 bases and J dropped 3; count of bases not matched to a gene: 5. CDR3 length equals 14 residues. CDR3 residues: CASITGGNYNEQFF. The CDR3 DNA sequence: TGTGCCAGCATCACGGGGGGGAACTACAATGAGCAGTTCTTC. The entire variable domain, with the rest obtained from reference TRBV7-9 and TRBJ2-1, is as follows: DTGVSQNPRHKITKRGQNVTFRCDPISEHNRLYWYRQTLGQGPEFLTYFQNEAQLEKSRLLSDRFSAERPKGSFSTLEIQRTEQGDSAMYLCASITGGNYNEQFFGPGTRLTVL.

The chain combines TRBV7-2 with TRBJ1-3, with D unclear. The CDR3 is made up of 15 amino acids. Looked up from germline, CDR1 is SGHTA and CDR2 is FQGNSA. Deletions cut 5 bases from V and 2 bases from J, with 13 bases between. This CDR3 is CASSLNGFTGNTIYF. The CDR3, as DNA: TGTGCCAGCAGCCTTAACGGGTTCACTGGAAACACCATATATTTT.

J is TRBJ2-7 and V is TRBV6-1, with 7 bases fitting TRBD1. With V trimmed by 0 bases and J by 4 bases, 9 bases remained unmatched. This CDR3 has 16 amino acids. Germline V gene lookup returns CDR1 MNHNS and CDR2 SASEGT. In DNA, the CDR3 is TGTGCCAGCAGTGAAGCAGGAACAGGGGCCTTTTACGAGCAGTACTTC. Protein: CASSEAGTGAFYEQYF.

V gene TRBV10-3 combines with J gene TRBJ2-7; TRBD2 agrees at 11 bases. CDR1 ENHRY and CDR2 SYGVKD come from the germline V gene. The CDR3 spans 12 residues. With 8 bases clipped from V and 6 bases from J, the junction kept 3 bases outside the gene matches. CDR3 DNA sequence: TGTGCCATCGGGCTAGCGGGAGGCGAGCAGTACTTC. It specifies CAIGLAGGEQYF.

V and J are TRBV27 and TRBJ1-2, with a weak D call TRBD1 (5 bases). The germline CDR1 and CDR2 sequences are MNHEY and SMNVEV (reference sequence). V shed 6 bases and J shed 8 bases, with 10 bases lying between them. The CDR3 is 11 amino acids. For the CDR3, the DNA is TGTGCCAGCAGCCAGGGAGGCGGCTACACCTTC. This sequence encodes CASSQGGGYTF.

CDR3 coding DNA: TGCAGTGCTAGACAGGGGGCCCAGTACTTC. Its protein product is CSARQGAQYF. The rearrangement links TRBV20-1 to TRBJ2-5, with 7 bases lining up with TRBD1. The germline V gene has CDR1 DFQATT and CDR2 SNEGSKA (reference sequence). This CDR3 has 10 amino acids. With 2 bases clipped from V and 9 bases from J, the junction kept 0 bases outside the gene matches.

The chain recombines TRBV5-1 with TRBJ1-5, with D perhaps matching TRBD1 (6 bases). The CDR3 loop spans 14 amino acids. V was shortened by 4 bases and J by 5 bases, with 13 bases between the two germline ends. Germline assignment: CDR1 SGHRS and CDR2 YFSETQ. The CDR3 bases are TGCGCCAGCAGCAGCGGGGGCTCGGATCAGCCCCAGCATTTT. This sequence encodes CASSSGGSDQPQHF.

This chain uses TRBV4-1 with TRBJ1-2; D possibly corresponds to TRBD1 (5 bases). V was pared by 0 bases and J by 7 bases, with 12 bases between. The CDR3 length is 14 residues. The germline gives CDR1 MGHRA, CDR2 YSYEKL. CDR3 loop: CASSQEEGRSGYTF. In nucleotides, the CDR3 is TGCGCCAGCAGCCAAGAGGAGGGGAGGAGTGGCTACACCTTC.

V usage is TRBV5-4 and J usage is TRBJ1-2; the match to TRBD1 covers 7 bases. With V trimmed by 4 bases and J by 4 bases, 7 bases remained unmatched. CDR1 is SGHNT and CDR2 is YYREEE in the germline V gene (reference sequence). The CDR3 loop spans 14 amino acids. Here the CDR3 reads CASSPETGSYGYTF. The DNA for the CDR3 is TGTGCCAGCAGCCCCGAGACAGGGAGCTATGGCTACACCTTC.

The chain uses TRBV5-6 and TRBJ2-7; 10 bases are a match to TRBD1. The CDR3 is 15 residues long. The germline CDR1 and CDR2 sequences are SGHDT and YYEEEE. V gave up 4 bases and J gave up 5 bases; unmatched junction bases: 9. CDR3 sequence: CASSAGQGRSNEQYF. The CDR3 DNA sequence: TGTGCCAGCAGCGCGGGACAGGGGAGGTCCAACGAGCAGTACTTC.

The chain is built from TRBV18 and TRBJ2-5; weak D call: TRBD2 (5 bases). The CDR3 totals 13 residues. Germline CDR1 KGHSH, CDR2 LQKENI. V lost 5 bases to trimming and J lost 1 base, with 8 bases between them. Written as DNA, the CDR3 is TGTGCCAGCTCAAACGGGGTCCAAGAGACCCAGTACTTC. This gives the protein CASSNGVQETQYF.

This chain joins TRBV5-6 and TRBJ2-1; 12 bases line up with TRBD2. The trim removed 5 bases at V and 6 bases at J, leaving 9 bases unmatched. The CDR3 totals 16 residues. Germline V gives CDR1 SGHDT, CDR2 YYEEEE. The CDR3 here is CASSYFLAGGLNEQFF. The CDR3 DNA is TGTGCCAGCAGTTATTTCCTAGCGGGAGGGCTCAATGAGCAGTTCTTC. The variable domain in full, completed from reference TRBV5-6 and TRBJ2-1, reads DAGVTQSPTHLIKTRGQQVTLRCSPKSGHDTVSWYQQALGQGPQFIFQYYEEEERQRGNFPDRFSGHQFPNYSSELNVNALLLGDSALYLCASSYFLAGGLNEQFFGPGTRLTVL.

The chain joins TRBV25-1 to TRBJ2-3; the D gene is possibly TRBD1 (6 bases). Looked up from germline, CDR1 is MGHDK and CDR2 is SYGVNS. V was pared by 4 bases and J by 3 bases, with 20 bases between. CDR3 size: 17 residues. CDR3 sequence reads: CASSVSLGQPRTDTQYF. In nucleotides, the CDR3 is TGTGCCAGCAGTGTATCACTGGGACAACCCCGGACAGATACGCAGTATTTT.

The chain has TRBV29-1 and TRBJ1-2; D possibly corresponds to TRBD1 (5 bases). This CDR3 has 12 amino acids. Trimming pared 4 bases from V and 4 bases from J, leaving 10 bases between. Germline loops: CDR1 SQVTM, CDR2 ANQGSEA. CDR3 nucleotide sequence: TGCAGCGTTGCCTTAGGGGCCTATGGCTACACCTTC. Protein sequence: CSVALGAYGYTF.

V usage is TRBV7-3 and J usage is TRBJ2-3; 9 nucleotides align to TRBD2. Per germline, CDR1 SGHTA and CDR2 FQGTGA. Germline trimming cut 6 bases from V and 3 bases from J; bases unmatched to any gene: 7. There are 15 residues in the CDR3. The CDR3 DNA is TGTGCCAGCAGTCTAGTGGCGGGGGGGACAGATACGCAGTATTTT. This gives the protein CASSLVAGGTDTQYF.

The chain employs TRBV5-1 and TRBJ2-7; 9 positions match TRBD2. CDR1 and CDR2 (germline): SGHRS, YFSETQ. The junction had 14 bases not matched to a gene; V was cut back by 3 bases and J by 4 bases. This CDR3 has 17 residues. The CDR3 region has the DNA TGCGCCAGCAGCTCCAGGGGAGGGCTAGCGGGAATTTACGAGCAGTACTTC. It yields the protein CASSSRGGLAGIYEQYF.

This chain links TRBV5-1 with TRBJ2-7; no clear D gene. The germline V gene has CDR1 SGHRS and CDR2 YFSETQ. V dropped 3 bases and J dropped 3 bases, with 4 bases sitting between them. The CDR3 has 11 amino acids. This CDR3 reads CASSSYYEQYF. In nucleotides, the CDR3 is TGCGCCAGCAGCTCGTACTACGAGCAGTACTTC.

The chain joins TRBV27 to TRBJ2-7; possible D gene TRBD2, 6 bases. The germline V gene has CDR1 MNHEY and CDR2 SMNVEV (reference sequence). This CDR3 has 12 amino acids. Trimming took 4 bases from V and 7 from J, leaving 11 bases between them. CDR3 bases: TGTGCCAGCAGTTGGGCGGGGCGGGAGCAGTACTTC. Its translation is CASSWAGREQYF.

The CDR3 bases are TGTGCCAGCAGCCCCCCCCCGGTTAATGAAAAACTGTTTTTT. Amino acid sequence: CASSPPPVNEKLFF. This chain links TRBV7-9 with TRBJ1-4, with D hard to call. This CDR3 has 14 amino acids. Trimming shortened V by 5 bases and J by 4 bases, and 11 bases separated the two germline ends. Germline assignment: CDR1 SEHNR and CDR2 FQNEAQ (reference sequence).

The J gene is TRBJ2-7, the V gene TRBV2; D gene unclear. The CDR3 is 11 amino acids. CDR1 is SNHLY and CDR2 is FYNNEI in the germline V gene. Trimming took 8 bases from V and 6 from J, leaving 11 bases between them. CDR3 in amino acids: CASRASAEQYF. Here the CDR3 DNA reads TGTGCCAGCCGAGCAAGTGCCGAGCAGTACTTC.